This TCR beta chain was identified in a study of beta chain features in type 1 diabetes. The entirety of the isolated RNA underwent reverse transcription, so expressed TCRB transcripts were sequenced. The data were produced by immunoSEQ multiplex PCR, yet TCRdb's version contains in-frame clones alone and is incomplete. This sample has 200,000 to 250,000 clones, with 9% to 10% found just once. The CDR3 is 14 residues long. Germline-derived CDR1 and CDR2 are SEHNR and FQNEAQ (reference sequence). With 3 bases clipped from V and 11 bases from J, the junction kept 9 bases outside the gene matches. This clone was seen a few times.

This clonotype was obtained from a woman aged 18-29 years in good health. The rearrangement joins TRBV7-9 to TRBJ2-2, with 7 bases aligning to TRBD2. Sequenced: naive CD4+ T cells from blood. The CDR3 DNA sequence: TGTGCCAGCAGCTTCGCGGGGGAGTCTAGAGAGCTGTTTTTT. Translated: CASSFAGESRELFF.